The rows below give T cell receptor beta chains drawn from one sample of a study of blood T cell repertoires in COVID-19. This table comes from immunoSEQ multiplex PCR, and its TCRdb copy is limited to in-frame clones, with some not included. The table has 120,000 to 150,000 clones, just under 85% seen once. Sequencing was performed on PBMCs or T cells enriched from blood (not recorded which). Every receptor here comes from a woman between 35 and 50 years old who had recovered from COVID-19. Both conserved end residues are part of each CDR3. Expanded clones get a size class; other rows say once, few or many, or leave the size out.

>NA|TRBV14|TRBJ1-1
CASSQVGAMNTEAFF
>NA|TRBV5-1|TRBJ2-6
CASTTWSSGANVLTF
>NA|TRBV19|TRBJ2-1
CASFDGREGYEQFF
>NA|TRBV2|TRBJ2-7
CASSEYRPGTGSLEQYF
>NA|TRBV28|TRBJ1-4
CASSPHAAGANEKLFF
>NA|TRBV18|TRBJ2-1
CASSRTAGGLENEQFF
>NA|TRBV2|TRBJ1-5
CASSPGTPNQPQHF
>NA|TRBV7-9|TRBJ1-4
CASSPGVSAKNEKLFF
>NA|TRBV4-1|TRBJ2-5
CASSQDFGTHQETQYF
>NA|TRBV7-9|TRBJ2-7
CASSPLGALGSYEQYF
>NA|TRBV15|TRBJ2-2
CATSRGGGTANTGELFF
>NA|TRBV5-4|TRBJ2-7
CASSLKGQGLSYEQYF
>once|TRBV6-5|TRBJ2-3
CASSPSAAGGTQYF
>NA|TRBV21-1|TRBJ1-2
CASSKFRPLLRGTF
>NA|TRBV19|TRBJ1-1
CASIQGGVGTEAFF
>NA|TRBV4-1|TRBJ2-7
CASSQDDHGGYSYEQYF
>NA|TRBV7-8|TRBJ1-1
CASSLWDRPVDTEAFF
>NA|TRBV20-1|TRBJ1-2
CSAELSYGYTF
>NA|TRBV19|TRBJ2-2
CASSTHRANTGELFF
>NA|TRBV15|TRBJ1-5
CATSRDRTGRNQPQHF
>NA|TRBV5-6|TRBJ2-3
CASSPGGDPDTQYF
>NA|TRBV7-9|TRBJ2-2
CASSVRVAESGELFF
>NA|TRBV20-1|TRBJ2-5
CSASGEGLARQETQYF
>NA|TRBV20-1|TRBJ2-7
CSASLAAGPLEQYF
>NA|TRBV5-4|TRBJ1-1
CASSYGQALGTEAFF
>NA|TRBV7-8|TRBJ2-5
CASSSPTGARETQYF
>NA|TRBV30|TRBJ2-5
CAWISGGKETQYF
>few|TRBV5-1|TRBJ1-2
CASKYSLGQTNYGYTF
>NA|TRBV6-1|TRBJ1-2
CASSEAGRVFFDGYTF
>NA|TRBV5-1|TRBJ2-7
CASSFGRDTLYEQYF
>few|TRBV2|TRBJ1-2
CASSETDYGYTF
>once|TRBV9|TRBJ2-3
CASSVGRGDTSGGAADTQYF
>NA|TRBV5-1|TRBJ2-1
CASSSPTINEQFF
>NA|TRBV12-3/TRBV12-4|TRBJ1-1
CASSPTGNTEAFF
>NA|TRBV30|TRBJ2-2
CAWRWARNTGELFF
>NA|TRBV6-4|TRBJ1-6
CASSPLGGNSPLHF
>NA|TRBV7-2|TRBJ2-5
CASSAQGARETQYF
>few|TRBV4-1|TRBJ1-1
CASSGGWATEAFF
>NA|TRBV11-2|TRBJ2-2
CASSPPGRQGALELFF
>once|TRBV19|TRBJ1-1
CASSAGQGNTEAFF
>NA|TRBV20-1|TRBJ2-1
CSARGAREQFF
>NA|TRBV7-8|TRBJ1-5
CASSLGPQGGQPQHF
>NA|TRBV7-3|TRBJ1-2
CATRACNVLGANYGYTF
>NA|TRBV19|TRBJ1-2
CASSIRGGVSRDYGYTF
>NA|TRBV7-9|TRBJ1-1
CASSLRGITEAFF
>NA|TRBV29-1|TRBJ1-4
CSARDRGEKLFF
>NA|TRBV19|TRBJ1-2
CASSQPGTAYGYTF
>NA|TRBV7-8|TRBJ1-3
CASSPGQVFSFSGNTIYF
>NA|TRBV9|TRBJ2-3
CASSVVRDTTDTQYF
>NA|TRBV5-1|TRBJ2-7
CASSPGYFVTRRRPYEQYF
>NA|TRBV3-1/TRBV3-2|TRBJ1-6
CASSQGQTRYSPLHF
>NA|TRBV4-1|TRBJ2-7
CASSQQTSGRRNYEQYF
>NA|TRBV27|TRBJ2-1
CASSLSVSGTPYNEQFF
>NA|TRBV5-1|TRBJ2-6
CASSLVDSASGANVLTF
>NA|TRBV7-9|TRBJ1-2
CANLDILGYGYTF
>NA|TRBV24-1|TRBJ1-5
CATSDPRGSNQPQHF
>few|TRBV25-1|TRBJ1-2
CASTLGGNNYGYTF
>NA|TRBV10-2|TRBJ2-7
CASFSSGQAGYEQYF
>NA|TRBV2|TRBJ2-1
CASSAGLYNEQFF